This TCR beta chain is drawn from a study of cytomegalovirus exposure and HLA in healthy donors. Turning to this clone: Its antigen is not known.

Study conclusions and caveats: It was assumed in the presence/absence analyses that sequencing depth was roughly uniform across donors. Among donors in an Asian-associated ancestry cluster, a later analysis reportedly found fewer N-insertions than the approximately 700-donor mean. The CMV antigen specificity of a few CMV-associated chains was confirmed through in vitro analysis.

J gave up 3 bases and V 2 bases, and 6 bases lay outside the gene matches. Germline CDR1 is ENHRY and CDR2 is SYGVKD. The CDR3 runs 15 residues. Researchers ran the PCR with 60 Vbeta and 13 Jbeta primers. Authors' analysis steps: A follow-up analysis tallied around 80 million unique TCR beta chains, some 11 million shared. Libraries were prepared by immunoSEQ multiplex PCR; TCRdb keeps only in-frame clonotypes and omits some of them. That table is the source of V, J and clone size, and D and trimming were worked out from the DNA. The table includes under 200,000 clones, approximately 88% detected once.

The V gene is TRBV10-3, the J gene TRBJ2-7; 8 nucleotides line up with TRBD2. The sequenced sample consisted of PBMCs. The sequence came from a man between 25 and 39 years old in good health and CMV-seronegative. This CDR3 is CAISEKGSGNYEQYF. DNA for the CDR3: TGTGCCATCAGTGAGAAAGGTAGCGGGAACTACGAGCAGTACTTC.